This T cell receptor beta chain was documented in a study of T cell repertoires in cytomegalovirus infection. Study details: Evidence of both CMV infection and a matching HLA type came from public TCR beta signatures.

TCRdb redid the calling of the reads with MiXCR, one entry per CDR3 protein. The table has more than 650,000 distinct CDR3 sequences, 35% to 40% seen once; the top ten hold 2.8%. The study, taken as a whole, reports: People with CMV and the relevant HLA were identified by cumulative public TCR beta family frequency. Predominance within the ex vivo response was attributable to HLA-C-restricted CMV-specific TCR beta clonotypes.

This CDR3 contains 13 residues. The V gene lost 2 bases and the J gene lost 13 bases, with 15 bases spanning the gap. Per germline, CDR1 SGHAT and CDR2 FQNNGV. In its sample, this clonotype was seen a few times. Antigen specificity is unknown. Input material: PBMCs. This receptor was obtained from a human donor in good health (CMV status not recorded). Some clones in this sample may be carry-over from other donors' samples. The chain links TRBV11-2 to TRBJ1-5; D gene uncertain. CDR3 sequence: CASSLMTGGDQHF. CDR3 bases: TGTGCCAGCAGCTTAATGACGGGCGGGGATCAGCATTTT. Using reference TRBV11-2 and TRBJ1-5 for the parts outside the CDR3, the full variable domain is EAGVAQSPRYKIIEKRQSVAFWCNPISGHATLYWYQQILGQGPKLLIQFQNNGVVDDSQLPKDRFSAERLKGVDSTLKIQPAKLEDSAVYLCASSLMTGGDQHFGDGTRLSIL.